Presented here are 5 T cell receptor beta chains from one specimen sequenced in a study of blood T cell repertoires in COVID-19. The data were produced by immunoSEQ multiplex PCR, yet TCRdb's version contains in-frame clones alone and is incomplete. The table includes hundreds of thousands of clones, around 89% detected once. What was sequenced was PBMCs or T cells enriched from blood (not recorded which). The receptors were gathered from a middle-aged man who had recovered from COVID-19.

This clone occurred a few times. The gene calls are TRBV7-2 and TRBJ2-1, with D possibly matching TRBD1 (6 bases). V was shortened by 3 bases and J by 7 bases, with 10 bases between the two germline ends. CDR1 is SGHTA and CDR2 is FQGNSA in the germline V gene. The CDR3 length is 13 residues. The CDR3 sequence: CASSFGRGNEQFF. As DNA, the CDR3 is TGTGCCAGCAGCTTTGGCAGGGGTAATGAGCAGTTCTTC.

The sample holds a few counts of this clone. This chain joins TRBV27 and TRBJ2-7; 9 bases agree with TRBD2. Germline values: CDR1 MNHEY, CDR2 SMNVEV (reference sequence). V was clipped by 4 bases and J by 3 bases; unmatched bases: 7. CDR3 length: 15 residues. CDR3 nucleotides: TGTGCCAGCAGTTCGACCGGGACTAGCAACTACGAGCAGTACTTC. This sequence encodes CASSSTGTSNYEQYF.

The J gene is TRBJ2-7, the V gene TRBV7-2; 12 nucleotides match TRBD2. The junction had 10 bases not matched to a gene; V was cut back by 4 bases and J by 3 bases. Germline V CDR1 and CDR2: SGHTA, FQGNSA. The CDR3 covers 17 residues. CDR3 nucleotides: TGTGCCAGCAGCTCCCCGGGTTCTAGCGGGAGGGTCTACGAGCAGTACTTC. As protein: CASSSPGSSGRVYEQYF.

V gene TRBV11-2 combines with J gene TRBJ2-1, with TRBD1 as a possible D gene (6 bases). The V gene lost 6 bases and the J gene lost 0 bases, with 15 bases spanning the gap. The CDR3 spans 16 residues. Germline V CDR1 and CDR2: SGHAT, FQNNGV. The CDR3: CASRPQTGSSYNEQFF. The CDR3 bases are TGTGCCAGCAGACCACAAACAGGGAGCTCCTACAATGAGCAGTTCTTC.

The CDR3: CASRFAGANTGELFF. The CDR3 DNA sequence: TGTGCCAGCCGTTTTGCGGGAGCGAACACCGGGGAGCTGTTTTTT. The rearrangement joins TRBV7-2 to TRBJ2-2, with 7 bases aligning to TRBD2. Germline V gene lookup returns CDR1 SGHTA and CDR2 FQGNSA. The CDR3 sequence is 15 residues long. V lost 8 bases to trimming and J lost 0 bases; unmatched junction nucleotides: 6.